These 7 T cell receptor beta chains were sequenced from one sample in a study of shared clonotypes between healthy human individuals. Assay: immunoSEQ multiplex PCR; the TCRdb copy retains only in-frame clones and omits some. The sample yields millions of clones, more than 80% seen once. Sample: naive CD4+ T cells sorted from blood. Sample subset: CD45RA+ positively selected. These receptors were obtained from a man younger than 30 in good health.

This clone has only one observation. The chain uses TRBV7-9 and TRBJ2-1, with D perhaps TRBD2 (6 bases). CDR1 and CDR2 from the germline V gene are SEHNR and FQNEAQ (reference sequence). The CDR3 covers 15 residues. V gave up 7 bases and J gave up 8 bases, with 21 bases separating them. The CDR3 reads CASTFEWRGRYEQFF. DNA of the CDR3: TGTGCCAGCACCTTCGAATGGCGAGGGAGGTATGAGCAGTTCTTC.

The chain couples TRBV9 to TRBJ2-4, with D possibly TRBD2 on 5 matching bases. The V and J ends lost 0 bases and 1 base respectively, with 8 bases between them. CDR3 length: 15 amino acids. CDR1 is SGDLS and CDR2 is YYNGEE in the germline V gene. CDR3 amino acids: CASSVDGNAKNIQYF. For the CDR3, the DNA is TGTGCCAGCAGCGTAGACGGGAACGCCAAAAACATTCAGTACTTC.

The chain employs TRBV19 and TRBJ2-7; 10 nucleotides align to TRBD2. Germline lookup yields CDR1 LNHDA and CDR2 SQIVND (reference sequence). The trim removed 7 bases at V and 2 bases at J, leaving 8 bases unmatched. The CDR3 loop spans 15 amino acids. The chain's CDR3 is CASNDRTSGAYEQYF. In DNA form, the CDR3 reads TGTGCCAGTAATGATCGGACTAGCGGAGCCTACGAGCAGTACTTC.

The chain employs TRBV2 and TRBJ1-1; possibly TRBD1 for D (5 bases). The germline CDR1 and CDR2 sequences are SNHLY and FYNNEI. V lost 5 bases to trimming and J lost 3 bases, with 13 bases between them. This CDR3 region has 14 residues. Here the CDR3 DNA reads TGTGCCAGCAGTTGGAGGGGCGGGGACACTGAAGCTTTCTTT. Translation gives CASSWRGGDTEAFF.

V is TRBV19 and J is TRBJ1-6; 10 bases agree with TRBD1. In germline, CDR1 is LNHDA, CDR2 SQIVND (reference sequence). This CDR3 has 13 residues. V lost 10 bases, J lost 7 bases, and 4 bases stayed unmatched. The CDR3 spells CATMGQGNSPLHF. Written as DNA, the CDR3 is TGTGCCACCATGGGACAGGGGAATTCACCCCTCCACTTT.

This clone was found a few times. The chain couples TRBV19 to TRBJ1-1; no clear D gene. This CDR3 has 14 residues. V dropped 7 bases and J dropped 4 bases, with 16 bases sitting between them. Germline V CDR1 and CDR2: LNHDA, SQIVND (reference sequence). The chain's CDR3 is CASTVVGRVTEAFF. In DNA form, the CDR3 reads TGTGCCAGTACCGTCGTGGGTAGGGTCACTGAAGCTTTCTTT.

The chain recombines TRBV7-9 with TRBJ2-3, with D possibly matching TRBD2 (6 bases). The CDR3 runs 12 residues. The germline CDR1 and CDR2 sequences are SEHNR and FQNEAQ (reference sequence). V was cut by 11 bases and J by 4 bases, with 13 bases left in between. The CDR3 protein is CAYIGGADTQYF. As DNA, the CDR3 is TGTGCCTACATCGGCGGGGCAGATACGCAGTATTTT.